This paragraph reports one TCR beta chain. Its antigen remains undetermined. No qualities accompany the bases; no much larger clone lies one base away. This specimen belongs to a study of OX40 agonist ivuxolimab in advanced cancers. As for the study more broadly: The costimulatory receptor OX40 (CD134) was targeted by ivuxolimab, a fully human IgG2 agonistic monoclonal antibody. Intravenous ivuxolimab was administered to patients every 2 weeks at six dose levels: 0.01, 0.1, 0.3, 1.5, 3 and 10 mg/kg. Of the approximately 50 dose-escalation patients, hepatocellular carcinoma was present in about 20, melanoma in around 15, renal cell carcinoma in 9 and head and neck cancer in 9. The dose-escalation cohort was 80% to 90% male with a mean age of about 58 years, ranging from about 20 to 85. Prior anti-PD-1, anti-PD-L1 or anti-CTLA-4 therapy was permitted, and about 40% of dose-escalation patients had received checkpoint inhibitors. Partial responses occurred in three dose-escalation patients, of whom one had hepatocellular carcinoma and two had cutaneous melanoma. Peripheral TCRbeta sequencing was intended to test whether TCR sequence diversity was altered and clonal T-cell expansion was caused by ivuxolimab. The paper reports the monotherapy dose-escalation portion (N ≈ 52 patients) of the phase I ivuxolimab trial.

Patients with autoimmune disease history or receiving systemic immunosuppression were excluded from the trial. Peripheral blood for TCR sequencing was collected from all dose cohorts at baseline, on cycle 4 day 1, and on cycle 7 day 1. Samples were obtained from an open-label, multicenter, first-in-human phase I dose-escalation trial of ivuxolimab. Adults with locally advanced or metastatic melanoma, renal cell carcinoma, hepatocellular carcinoma or head and neck squamous cell carcinoma were enrolled in the trial. Before TCR sequencing, CD4+ and CD8+ T cells were separately sorted from peripheral blood. V sheds 3 bases and J sheds 8 bases, leaving 13 bases between their ends. The CDR1 and CDR2 encoded by the germline V gene are SGHTA and FQGNSA. The CDR3, from cysteine to phenylalanine, totals 13 residues. Only CDR3 DNA is held: 39 bases, read in frame from base 1. Broad study findings and their caveats: Low levels of normalized T-cell clonal expansion were also seen in some patients who did not respond. Partial responders in the 0.1-3.0 mg/kg groups had among the lowest normalized peripheral clonal expansion, especially among CD8+ T cells. Which antigens the clonally expanded peripheral T cells were specific for was not determined. After ivuxolimab, CD8+ T cells had more expanded clones than CD4+ T cells on average. At doses from 0.1 to 3.0 mg/kg, clonal expansion was seen in both CD4+ and CD8+ blood T cells between baseline and week 6.

Genomic DNA was extracted from sorted cells for sequencing of the TCRbeta CDR3 region. TCRbeta CDR3 regions were sequenced using the immunoSEQ Assay. TCRdb limited this immuneACCESS table to in-frame rearrangements with V and J called. A share of clones is missing; checked studies link under half to unresolved V genes, and the rest is unexplained. This sample has 65,000 to 70,000 clones in its table, and 75% to 90% of those were observed once. The ten largest account for under 3.5% of the sample. Specimen: CD4+ or CD8+ T cells sorted from blood, collected in a trial of the OX40 agonist ivuxolimab. This sequence originates from an adult with an advanced solid tumor such as melanoma, head and neck, liver or kidney cancer. The sequence links TRBV7-2 to TRBJ1-2; the D gene lacks a confident call. The CDR3 has the sequence CASSLPGIVGYTF. The nucleotides are TGTGCCAGCAGCTTGCCCGGGATCGTGGGCTACACCTTC. Reference TRBV7-2 and TRBJ1-2 genes cover what lies past the CDR3, so the full variable domain is GAGVSQSPSNKVTEKGKDVELRCDPISGHTALYWYRQSLGQGLEFLIYFQGNSAPDKSGLPSDRFSAERTGGSVSTLTIQRTQQEDSAVYLCASSLPGIVGYTFGSGTRLTVV.